In this sample, the clone carrying this T cell receptor (beta chain) turned up a few times. The data derive from a study of human T cells and chemical hapten exposure. Study-wide context: Patients additionally received therapeutic doses of diphenylcyclopropenone on the scalp once a week, and this continued throughout the approximately 26-week study. Alopecia areata, totalis or universalis was found in mostly female patients.

Original processing methods: Samples held a median of approximately 96,000 TCRs, range roughly 20,000–750,000. TCRdb re-called the RACE reads through MiXCR, storing one row per CDR3 protein. Clone size and V and J calls follow TCRdb, not the original study. The data contain approximately 110,000 distinct CDR3 sequences, about 34% of them singletons. Time point: patch test 3, about 24 weeks after DPC sensitization. Described treatment: therapeutic diphenylcyclopropenone sensitization with weekly scalp DPC. This sequence was found in a man in his forties with alopecia areata. Some clones in this sample may be carry-over from other donors' samples. The specimen was whole blood, collected in connection with sensitization to the hapten diphenylcyclopropenone (DPC).

CDR3 sequence reads: CATTNRFYYSEQYV. CDR3 in DNA: TGTGCCACTACAAACAGGTTTTACTATAGCGAGCAGTACGTC. The V gene is TRBV14, the J gene TRBJ2-7, with D possibly TRBD1 on 5 matching bases. The CDR3 has 14 amino acids. Germline CDR1 reads SGHDN; CDR2 reads FVKESK. The V gene lost 10 bases and the J gene lost 6 bases, with 22 bases spanning the gap.